The clone carrying this T cell receptor (beta chain) was observed a few times. This sample stems from a study of blood T cells in healthy people across ages. Sample-barcoded 5' priming and a J-beta primer mix drove a second PCR of about 7 to 12 cycles. Using its own MiXCR run on the 5' RACE reads, TCRdb lists one record per CDR3 protein. The sample yields 750,000 to 950,000 distinct CDR3 sequences, almost 30% seen once. This CDR3 is built from 13 residues. Germline CDR1 is DFQATT and CDR2 is SNEGSKA (reference sequence). V was clipped by 6 bases and J by 5 bases, with 13 bases between them. These data also formed part of another study, on T cells of mothers and their children.

This chain connects TRBV20-1 to TRBJ2-2; perhaps D is TRBD1 or TRBD2 (5 bases each). The sequence was obtained from a woman aged 40 to 55 in good health. Material for sequencing was blood. In nucleotides, the CDR3 is TGCAGTGCCACGTCCTGGGGGACCGGGGAGCTGTTTTTT. It is translated as CSATSWGTGELFF.